Detailed here is one T cell receptor beta chain. It lacks a known antigen. Per-base quality was not reported, and no clone a single base away is much larger than it. The collaborating institutions used their own protocols to collect whole blood in K2EDTA tubes. For TCRbeta analysis, collaborators shipped samples in one of three forms: frozen whole blood, isolated PBMCs, or DNA extracted from either of those sample types. This sample was included in a study of blood T cell repertoires in COVID-19 (dated by TCRdb to 2018 to 2021). Regarding the complete study: Samples covering the acute and convalescent phases of COVID-19 were provided by collaborators in the United States, Italy and Spain. Deeply sampled blood TCRbeta repertoires from subjects exposed to, actively infected with, or recovered from COVID-19 were included in the dataset. The samples were drawn from two sources: the first 160 participants of the ongoing ImmuneRACE study, and over 1,000 subjects contributed by 6 global collaborators. The material from the prospective study consisted of cDNA or gDNA derived from T cells, B-cell-depleted T cells, or PBMCs. Nearly every sample came with metadata listing a de-identified subject ID, COVID-19 status, age in years and sex. The repertoires were made available in a free public database intended to serve as a resource for research on the immune response to SARS-CoV-2. Where available, HLA class I and class II types were taken from metadata supplied by the sample provider and were not determined by assay-based typing.

What the study reported, not specific to this receptor: How much clinical and demographic metadata was included differed by source and by participant, and the metadata was provided uncurated.

The immunoSEQ Assay, a bias-controlled multiplex PCR, was used to amplify TCRbeta CDR3 regions from genomic DNA. On the study's bioinformatics: Within the assay, amplification of reference gene primers was used to estimate how many nucleated cells each sample contained. To quantify the absolute abundance of each unique TCRbeta CDR3 rearrangement, sequence reads were collapsed and filtered. For each sample, productive Simpson clonality was calculated as the square root of Simpson's diversity index across productive rearrangements. TCRdb took over this immuneACCESS table, retaining in-frame rearrangements with V and J assigned. Such tables are incomplete; in checked studies, under half of the missing clones stem from an unresolved V gene, and the remainder is unexplained. V and J calls and clone size are those listed in that table; D and trimming were worked out from the DNA. In this sample the table shows 30,000 to 35,000 clones, 83% of which occur a single time. The top ten clonotypes cover approximately 3.5% of the sample.

Germline trimming: 5 bases from V, 6 bases from J; junction bases outside gene matches: 8. The CDR3, from cysteine to phenylalanine, totals 15 residues. Here the CDR3 DNA is all that survives: 45 bases in frame from base 1. The germline V gene (reference sequence) sets CDR1 to PRHDT and CDR2 to FYEKMQ. The sequence came from a man aged 45 to 65 with acute or convalescent COVID-19. The sample consisted of peripheral blood. The rearrangement joined TRBV13 to TRBJ2-1, with 9 bases in between that match TRBD1. The CDR3 region reads CASSPGTGRINEQFF. The DNA is as follows: TGTGCCAGCAGCCCCGGGACAGGGAGGATCAATGAGCAGTTCTTC. The variable domain in full, with residues beyond the CDR3 obtained from the reference TRBV13 and TRBJ2-1 genes, is AAGVIQSPRHLIKEKRETATLKCYPIPRHDTVYWYQQGPGQDPQFLISFYEKMQSDKGSIPDRFSAQQFSDYHSELNMSSLELGDSALYFCASSPGTGRINEQFFGPGTRLTVL.